This T cell receptor (beta chain) was profiled in a study of cytomegalovirus exposure and HLA in healthy donors. General observations from the study: Later findings reportedly placed an Asian-associated ancestry cluster below the approximately 670-donor mean for N-insertions. In a later analysis, DRB1 alleles had the most associated TCRs; HLA-C alleles the fewest. Sequencing depth roughly uniform across donors was assumed in presence/absence analyses.

CDR3 length: 18 residues. V gave up 0 bases and J gave up 0 bases, with 16 bases separating them. From germline, CDR1 is LGHNA and CDR2 YNFKEQ. A multiplex PCR was run with 60 Vbeta primers and 13 Jbeta primers. The data were produced by immunoSEQ multiplex PCR, yet TCRdb's version contains in-frame clones alone and is incomplete. Here the sample spans 210,000 or so clones, approximately 80% being singletons. This clone was found once. The antigen is undetermined. Sequencing was done on a sample of PBMCs. The genes are TRBV4-2 and TRBJ2-3; the D gene is possibly TRBD2 (5 bases). The clonotype originates from a boy between 2 and 10 years old in good health and CMV-seronegative. The CDR3 coding sequence is TGTGCCAGCAGCCAAGAATTAATACGGACTCTAAGCACAGATACGCAGTATTTT. Translation gives CASSQELIRTLSTDTQYF.